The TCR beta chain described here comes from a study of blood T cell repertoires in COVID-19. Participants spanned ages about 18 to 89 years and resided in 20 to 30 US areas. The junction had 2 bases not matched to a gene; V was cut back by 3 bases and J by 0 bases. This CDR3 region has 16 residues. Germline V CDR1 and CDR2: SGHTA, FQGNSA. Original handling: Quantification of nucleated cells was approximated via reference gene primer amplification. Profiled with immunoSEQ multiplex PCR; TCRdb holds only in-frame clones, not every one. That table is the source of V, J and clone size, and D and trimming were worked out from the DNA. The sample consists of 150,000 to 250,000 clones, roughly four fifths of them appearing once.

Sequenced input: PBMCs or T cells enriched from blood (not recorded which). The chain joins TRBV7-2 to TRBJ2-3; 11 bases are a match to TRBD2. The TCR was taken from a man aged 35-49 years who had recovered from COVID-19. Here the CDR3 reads CASSFVAGGSTDTQYF. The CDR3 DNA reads TGTGCCAGCAGCTTTGTAGCGGGAGGGAGCACAGATACGCAGTATTTT.